Reported below is one TCR beta chain. As yet, its antigen is unknown. Separate from the roughly 700-subject first cohort, the roughly 120-subject validation cohort was the one that the donors belonged to. The entry originates in a study of cytomegalovirus exposure and HLA in healthy donors. Study-wide results and limits: Many donors shared some public TCRs, even though most TCR sequences were rare. 164 TCR beta chains were listed as cytomegalovirus-associated.

Data came from immunoSEQ multiplex PCR; TCRdb stores just in-frame clones and leaves some out. Here the sample spans tens of thousands of clones, approximately 94% being singletons. The TCR was taken from a man aged 18 to 30 in good health and CMV-seropositive. The sample was PBMCs.

CDR3: CASSRLSREQFF. CDR3 DNA: TGTGCCAGCAGTCGACTATCCAGGGAGCAGTTCTTC. The chain couples TRBV6-6 to TRBJ2-1; possible D gene TRBD2, 5 bases. Germline CDR1 and CDR2: MNHNY and SVGAGI (reference sequence). The V end was cut by 5 bases, the J end by 10 bases, with 12 bases between. This CDR3 is 12 amino acids long.